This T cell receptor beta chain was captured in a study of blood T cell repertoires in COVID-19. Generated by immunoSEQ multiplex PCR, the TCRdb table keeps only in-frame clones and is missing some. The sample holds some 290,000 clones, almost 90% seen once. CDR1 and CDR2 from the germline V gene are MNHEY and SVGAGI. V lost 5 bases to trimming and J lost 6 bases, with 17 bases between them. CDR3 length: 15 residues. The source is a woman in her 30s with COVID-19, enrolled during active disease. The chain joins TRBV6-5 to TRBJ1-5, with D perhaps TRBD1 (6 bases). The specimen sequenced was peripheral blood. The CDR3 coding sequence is TGTGCCAGCAGTCGGACAGATCAAGTCAGTCAGCCCCAGCATTTT. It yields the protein CASSRTDQVSQPQHF.